These 30 T cell receptor beta chains were all obtained from the same sample, sequenced in a study of control samples from healthy donors and cancer patients. The data were produced by immunoSEQ multiplex PCR, yet TCRdb's version contains in-frame clones alone and is incomplete. The table shows some 110,000 clones, with over 90% occurring only once. The sample taken for sequencing was blood. All receptors derive from a man aged 25-40 years in good health.

This chain uses TRBV21-1 with TRBJ2-2; TRBD1 is the table's D call and was not checked against the DNA. TRBV21-1 is assigned pseudogene status. CDR3 length: 18 amino acids. The CDR3 nucleotides are TGTGCCAGCAGCACAGGAAGGGGACAGGGGGCAGTCACCGGGGAGCTGTTTTTT. Amino acid sequence: CASSTGRGQGAVTGELFF.

The rearrangement uses TRBV20-1 and TRBJ1-3; TRBD1 matches at 7 bases. V trimming: 6 bases; J trimming: 5 bases; junction bases outside the gene matches: 1. The CDR3 runs 11 residues. Germline V CDR1 and CDR2: DFQATT, SNEGSKA (reference sequence). The CDR3 nucleotides are TGCAGTGCGACAGGGAGAAACACCATATATTTT. Amino acids: CSATGRNTIYF.

The chain combines TRBV2 with TRBJ2-7; 7 bases are shared with TRBD2. The CDR3 contains 17 residues. J gave up 0 bases and V 3 bases, and 11 bases lay outside the gene matches. Germline V gives CDR1 SNHLY, CDR2 FYNNEI. The CDR3 reads CASSEPPGLPSSYEQYF. The CDR3 DNA follows: TGTGCCAGCAGTGAGCCTCCGGGACTACCAAGCTCCTACGAGCAGTACTTC.

This clone is a singleton in its sample. This chain connects TRBV6-2 or TRBV6-3 to TRBJ1-5, with a weak D call TRBD1 (5 bases). The germline CDR1 and CDR2 sequences are MNHEY and SVGEGT. The CDR3 is made up of 15 amino acids. The V gene lost 4 bases and the J gene lost 0 bases, with 10 bases spanning the gap. CDR3 loop: CASSSRENSNQPQHF. CDR3 coding DNA: TGTGCCAGCAGTTCCAGGGAAAATAGCAATCAGCCCCAGCATTTT.

This chain joins TRBV27 and TRBJ1-6, with unresolved D. The CDR3 runs 14 residues. CDR1 MNHEY and CDR2 SMNVEV come from the germline V gene (reference sequence). The V and J ends lost 2 bases and 5 bases respectively, with 7 bases between them. Here the CDR3 DNA reads TGTGCCAGCAGTTTACAGAGACATAATTCACCCCTCCACTTT. It is translated as CASSLQRHNSPLHF.

The chain uses TRBV5-5 and TRBJ1-1; TRBD1 is a possible D gene (6 bases). The germline V gene encodes CDR1 SGHKS and CDR2 YYEKEE (reference sequence). The CDR3 sequence is 14 residues long. Trimming stripped 7 bases from V and 5 bases from J, with 18 bases between. CDR3 bases: TGTGCCAGCCTCCCGGAGGGGGGGAGGACTGAAGCTTTCTTT. Residues: CASLPEGGRTEAFF.

The genes are TRBV6-1 and TRBJ2-5, with TRBD1 as a possible D gene (6 bases). The CDR3 is 13 residues long. Per germline, CDR1 MNHNS and CDR2 SASEGT. Trimming cost V 2 bases and J 4 bases, with 8 bases left between them. The DNA of the CDR3 is TGTGCCAGCAGTGAAATAGGGGGAGAGACCCAGTACTTC. This translates into CASSEIGGETQYF.

The chain combines TRBV11-1 with TRBJ1-3; D might be TRBD1 (6 bases). CDR3 length: 16 amino acids. The germline V gene has CDR1 SGHAT and CDR2 FQDESV (reference sequence). Trimming took 1 base from V and 0 from J, leaving 10 bases between them. CDR3 region: CASSLGGQFSGNTIYF. The CDR3 DNA reads TGTGCCAGCAGCTTAGGAGGACAGTTCTCTGGAAACACCATATATTTT. The full variable domain, its missing parts supplied by reference TRBV11-1 and TRBJ1-3, is EAEVAQSPRYKITEKSQAVAFWCDPISGHATLYWYRQILGQGPELLVQFQDESVVDDSQLPKDRFSAERLKGVDSTLKIQPAELGDSAMYLCASSLGGQFSGNTIYFGEGSWLTVV.

CDR3 sequence: CASSGGGVGWNQPQHF. The CDR3 DNA sequence: TGTGCCAGCAGTGGAGGCGGGGTAGGATGGAATCAGCCCCAGCATTTT. The chain joins TRBV2 to TRBJ1-5; D not resolved. In germline, CDR1 is SNHLY, CDR2 FYNNEI. V was clipped by 4 bases and J by 4 bases, with 17 bases between them. The CDR3 has 16 residues.

This chain connects TRBV19 to TRBJ1-2, with TRBD1 as a possible D gene (6 bases). The CDR3 runs to 15 residues. Trimming took off 6 bases at V and 0 bases at J, with 14 bases between the two ends. CDR1 is LNHDA and CDR2 is SQIVND in the germline V gene (reference sequence). CDR3 bases: TGTGCCAGTAGAACGATACAGGGAACTAACTATGGCTACACCTTC. It is translated as CASRTIQGTNYGYTF.

V usage is TRBV5-8 and J usage is TRBJ2-3; 10 nucleotides align to TRBD2. The germline V gene encodes CDR1 SGHTS and CDR2 YDEGEE. Germline trimming cut 5 bases from V and 1 base from J; bases unmatched to any gene: 1. The CDR3 covers 14 residues. CDR3 residues: CASRLAGGTDTQYF. In DNA form, the CDR3 reads TGTGCCAGCAGGCTAGCGGGGGGCACAGATACGCAGTATTTT.

The chain uses TRBV28 and TRBJ1-1, with unresolved D. Germline CDR1 MDHEN, CDR2 SYDVKM. The CDR3 loop spans 11 amino acids. With 5 bases removed from V and 10 bases from J, the gap between germline ends came to 11 bases. The CDR3: CASSRPEGAFF. In nucleotides, the CDR3 is TGTGCCAGCAGTCGACCTGAGGGAGCTTTCTTT.

V usage is TRBV9 and J usage is TRBJ2-3, with TRBD1 as a possible D gene (6 bases). Germline V gives CDR1 SGDLS, CDR2 YYNGEE. The ends were cut back, 2 bases at V and 3 bases at J, with 13 bases in the middle. The CDR3 consists of 15 residues. The CDR3 here is CASSVAAGETDTQYF. As DNA, the CDR3 is TGTGCCAGCAGCGTTGCGGCAGGGGAGACAGATACGCAGTATTTT.

In DNA form, the CDR3 reads TGCAGTGCTCATGCAGATACGCAGTATTTT. Translated: CSAHADTQYF. The V gene is TRBV20-1, the J gene TRBJ2-3; D unclear. Trimming took off 5 bases at V and 4 bases at J, with 4 bases between the two ends. The length of the CDR3 is 10 residues. Germline V CDR1 and CDR2: DFQATT, SNEGSKA (reference sequence).

The chain is built from TRBV11-2 and TRBJ1-3, with D unresolved. The CDR3 spans 14 residues. From germline, CDR1 is SGHAT and CDR2 FQNNGV. The ends were cut back, 6 bases at V and 2 bases at J, with 11 bases in the middle. The CDR3 sequence is CASSPGEAGNTIYF. CDR3 DNA: TGTGCCAGCAGTCCCGGGGAGGCTGGAAACACCATATATTTT.

The chain carries TRBV7-8 and TRBJ1-1, with D hard to call. CDR3 length equals 12 residues. Trimming took off 5 bases at V and 10 bases at J, with 14 bases between the two ends. Germline assignment: CDR1 SGHVS and CDR2 FQNEAQ. CDR3 nucleotide sequence: TGTGCCAGCAGCCACGCCAATGGTGTAGCTTTCTTT. Its protein product is CASSHANGVAFF.

The rearrangement uses TRBV9 and TRBJ1-1, with 10 bases matching TRBD1. Germline V gene lookup returns CDR1 SGDLS and CDR2 YYNGEE. Losses at the gene ends were 4 bases for V and 6 bases for J; bases not matched to a gene: 12. CDR3 length: 16 amino acids. The CDR3 nucleotides are TGTGCCAGCAGCCCGCGGACAGGGGGTCTAGGCGCTGAAGCTTTCTTT. This translates into CASSPRTGGLGAEAFF.

This clone was picked up one time. The chain combines TRBV6-5 with TRBJ2-6, with D maybe TRBD1 (5 bases). Germline loops: CDR1 MNHEY, CDR2 SVGAGI. The V and J ends lost 8 bases and 3 bases respectively, with 11 bases between them. This CDR3 has 14 amino acids. CDR3 residues: CASSERGGANVLTF. CDR3 nucleotide sequence: TGTGCCAGCTCCGAAAGGGGTGGGGCCAACGTCCTGACTTTC.

The CDR3 region has the DNA TGTGCCAGTAGCTGGGACATTACCTACGAGCAGTACTTC. Translating it yields CASSWDITYEQYF. J is TRBJ2-7 and V is TRBV19; a possible D gene is TRBD1 (6 bases). The CDR3 is 13 amino acids. Per the germline V gene, CDR1 is LNHDA and CDR2 is SQIVND (reference sequence). The ends were cut back, 6 bases at V and 2 bases at J, with 11 bases in the middle.

This rearrangement joins TRBV5-6 to TRBJ1-2; D is perhaps TRBD1 (6 bases). The ends were cut back, 7 bases at V and 13 bases at J, with 17 bases in the middle. CDR3 length: 11 amino acids. Germline V gene data show CDR1 as SGHDT and CDR2 as YYEEEE. CDR3 in amino acids: CASERGGDSTF. As DNA, the CDR3 is TGTGCCAGCGAACGGGGGGGCGATTCCACCTTC.

The chain carries TRBV27 and TRBJ1-2; D gene unclear. This CDR3 is built from 14 residues. V was pared by 6 bases and J by 4 bases, with 15 bases between. CDR1 MNHEY and CDR2 SMNVEV come from the germline V gene (reference sequence). CDR3 sequence reads: CASSGDTRAYGYTF. For the CDR3, the DNA is TGTGCCAGCAGCGGCGACACGAGAGCCTATGGCTACACCTTC.

The sample holds one count of this clone. The chain combines TRBV2 with TRBJ2-5; D is unclear. The CDR3 covers 12 residues. The germline V gene encodes CDR1 SNHLY and CDR2 FYNNEI. The germline V and J ends were trimmed by 5 bases and 5 bases, with 9 bases remaining between them. The CDR3 loop is CASSFRLETQYF. CDR3 bases: TGTGCCAGCAGTTTCAGGTTGGAGACCCAGTACTTC.

In DNA, the CDR3 is TGTGCCAGCAGTGAAAGGGACAGGGCCTCCTACGAGCAGTACGTC. This codes for CASSERDRASYEQYV. This chain links TRBV2 with TRBJ2-7; 9 bases match TRBD1. V shed 2 bases, J shed 0 bases, and the junction held 2 bases outside the gene matches. This CDR3 is 15 amino acids long. CDR1 SNHLY and CDR2 FYNNEI come from the germline V gene.

The chain is built from TRBV7-9 and TRBJ1-1; D is unclear. The germline V and J ends were trimmed by 5 bases and 0 bases, with 10 bases remaining between them. The CDR3 totals 14 residues. Germline loops: CDR1 SEHNR, CDR2 FQNEAQ (reference sequence). The CDR3 DNA follows: TGTGCCAGCAGCCCCGAGTTGTTGAACACTGAAGCTTTCTTT. It specifies CASSPELLNTEAFF.

This chain links TRBV15 with TRBJ2-3; D ambiguous. The germline V gene encodes CDR1 LNHNV and CDR2 YYDKDF (reference sequence). Trimming stripped 5 bases from V and 4 bases from J, with 13 bases between. The CDR3 is made up of 14 amino acids. The CDR3 reads CATSPRAGPDTQYF. In DNA, the CDR3 is TGTGCCACCAGCCCTCGAGCAGGCCCAGATACGCAGTATTTT.

The rearrangement links TRBV6-1 to TRBJ2-1; 9 nucleotides agree with TRBD2. The CDR3 is 15 residues long. Trimming cost V 1 base and J 9 bases; bases outside gene matches: 7. Germline CDR1 and CDR2: MNHNS and SASEGT. CDR3 in DNA: TGTGCCAGCAGTGAAGACGCTAGCGGGGTAGGTGAGCAGTTCTTC. Amino acids: CASSEDASGVGEQFF.

The V call is TRBV21-1, the J call TRBJ2-7; no check of the table's D call, TRBD2, against the DNA was made. TRBV21-1 is annotated as a pseudogene. This CDR3 spans 16 amino acids. CDR3 protein: CASSSRVAGPSYEQYF. CDR3 DNA sequence: TGTGCCAGCAGCTCCCGAGTAGCGGGACCTTCCTACGAGCAGTACTTC.

The chain links TRBV23-1 to TRBJ1-1; 9 positions match TRBD1. TRBV23-1 is reported as an ORF; its role is uncertain. Trimming took 1 base from V and 0 from J; bases not matched to a gene: 12. The length of the CDR3 is 19 residues. The CDR3 loop is CASSQLTGGPIPLNTEAFF. Here the CDR3 DNA reads TGCGCCAGCAGTCAATTGACAGGGGGGCCCATTCCATTGAACACTGAAGCTTTCTTT.

This chain connects TRBV6-2 or TRBV6-3 to TRBJ1-1; D unresolved. Trimming stripped 6 bases from V and 3 bases from J, with 8 bases between. Germline assignment: CDR1 MNHEY and CDR2 SVGEGT. The CDR3 loop spans 12 amino acids. The CDR3 loop is CASSRMDTEAFF. The CDR3, as DNA: TGTGCCAGCAGCCGCATGGACACTGAAGCTTTCTTT.

The chain couples TRBV6-5 to TRBJ2-3; D may be TRBD1 or TRBD2 (5 bases each). This CDR3 is built from 15 residues. Germline V gives CDR1 MNHEY, CDR2 SVGAGI. With 8 bases removed from V and 0 bases from J, the gap between germline ends came to 15 bases. The CDR3 DNA sequence: TGTGCCAGCTGCGTGGGACCTATAAGCACAGATACGCAGTATTTT. This encodes CASCVGPISTDTQYF.